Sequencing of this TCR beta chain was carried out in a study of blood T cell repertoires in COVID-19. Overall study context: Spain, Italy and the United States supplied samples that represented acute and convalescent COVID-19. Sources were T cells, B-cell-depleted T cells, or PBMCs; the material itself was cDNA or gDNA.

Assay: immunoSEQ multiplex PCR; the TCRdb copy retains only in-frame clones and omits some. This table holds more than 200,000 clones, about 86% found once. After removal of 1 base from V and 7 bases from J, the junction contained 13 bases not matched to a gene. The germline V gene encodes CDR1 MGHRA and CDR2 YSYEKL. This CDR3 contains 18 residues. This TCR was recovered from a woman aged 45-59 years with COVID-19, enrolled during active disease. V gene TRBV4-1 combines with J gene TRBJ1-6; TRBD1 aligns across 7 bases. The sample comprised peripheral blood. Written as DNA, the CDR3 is TGCGCCAGCAGCCAAGTAGGGGGGTTAGGACAGGAGAATTCACCCCTCCACTTT. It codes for CASSQVGGLGQENSPLHF.